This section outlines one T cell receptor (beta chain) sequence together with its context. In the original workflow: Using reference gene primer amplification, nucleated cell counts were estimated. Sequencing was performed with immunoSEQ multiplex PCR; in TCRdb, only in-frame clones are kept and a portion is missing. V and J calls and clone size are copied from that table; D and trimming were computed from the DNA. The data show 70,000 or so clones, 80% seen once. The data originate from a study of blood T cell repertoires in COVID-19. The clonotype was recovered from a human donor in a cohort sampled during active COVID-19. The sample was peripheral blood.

CDR3: CASSVTAGPNNEQFF. The CDR3 region has the DNA TGTGCCAGCAGCGTAACCGCGGGACCTAACAATGAGCAGTTCTTC. The V and J genes are TRBV9 and TRBJ2-1; weak D call: TRBD2 (6 bases). CDR1 and CDR2 (germline): SGDLS, YYNGEE. The germline V and J ends were trimmed by 1 base and 5 bases, with 13 bases remaining between them. The CDR3 has 15 residues.